These 4 T cell receptor beta chains were all obtained from the same sample, sequenced in a study of blood T cell repertoires in COVID-19. The assay was immunoSEQ multiplex PCR, and TCRdb's table has in-frame clones only and misses some. The profile shows about 180,000 clones, roughly nine tenths of them singletons. Material: peripheral blood. Source of these receptors: a man aged 18 to 30 who had recovered from COVID-19.

This chain joins TRBV9 and TRBJ1-1; 10 bases align to TRBD1. The CDR3 is made up of 17 amino acids. Germline V gene lookup returns CDR1 SGDLS and CDR2 YYNGEE. The junction had 5 bases not matched to a gene; V was cut back by 0 bases and J by 0 bases. The CDR3 bases are TGTGCCAGCAGCGTAGTTGGGACAGGGGCCATGAACACTGAAGCTTTCTTT. This sequence encodes CASSVVGTGAMNTEAFF.

The V call is TRBV11-2, the J call TRBJ1-2, with D possibly matching TRBD1 (6 bases). The CDR3 covers 15 residues. Trimming left V 2 bases short and J 4 bases short, with 14 bases between. CDR1 SGHAT and CDR2 FQNNGV come from the germline V gene. Written as DNA, the CDR3 is TGTGCCAGCAGCTTATTGGGGGCTCGGGGCTATGGCTACACCTTC. It yields the protein CASSLLGARGYGYTF.

The CDR3 DNA follows: TGTGCCAGCAGCTCCGGGGTTACGGGTGAGCAGTTCTTC. It is translated as CASSSGVTGEQFF. This chain connects TRBV7-2 to TRBJ2-1; D perhaps matches TRBD2 (5 bases). Looked up from germline, CDR1 is SGHTA and CDR2 is FQGNSA. Deletions cut 4 bases from V and 9 bases from J, with 13 bases between. This CDR3 region has 13 residues.

This clone turned up a few times. The chain carries TRBV11-1 and TRBJ2-7, with 9 bases lining up with TRBD2. Germline-derived CDR1 and CDR2 are SGHAT and FQDESV (reference sequence). CDR3 length equals 15 residues. V was clipped by 5 bases and J by 0 bases; unmatched bases: 5. CDR3 loop: CASSPRLADSYEQYF. The CDR3 DNA reads as TGTGCCAGCAGCCCAAGACTAGCGGACTCCTACGAGCAGTACTTC.